Sequencing of this T cell receptor (beta chain) was carried out in a study of OX40 agonist ivuxolimab in advanced cancers. The method was immunoSEQ multiplex PCR; TCRdb's version includes in-frame clones alone and lacks a portion of them. The sample records approximately 65,000 clones, around 86% being singletons. The CDR3 loop spans 16 amino acids. Germline V gene data show CDR1 as LNHDA and CDR2 as SQIVND (reference sequence). V lost 4 bases to trimming and J lost 2 bases; unmatched junction nucleotides: 10. The TCR sequence derives from an adult with an advanced solid tumor such as melanoma, head and neck, liver or kidney cancer. This rearrangement joins TRBV19 to TRBJ2-7, with 8 positions matching TRBD1. The sample here was CD4+ or CD8+ T cells sorted from blood, taken in a trial of the OX40 agonist ivuxolimab. CDR3 protein: CASSSPRTGSTYEQYF. As DNA, the CDR3 is TGTGCCAGTAGTAGTCCGAGGACAGGGTCAACCTACGAGCAGTACTTC.